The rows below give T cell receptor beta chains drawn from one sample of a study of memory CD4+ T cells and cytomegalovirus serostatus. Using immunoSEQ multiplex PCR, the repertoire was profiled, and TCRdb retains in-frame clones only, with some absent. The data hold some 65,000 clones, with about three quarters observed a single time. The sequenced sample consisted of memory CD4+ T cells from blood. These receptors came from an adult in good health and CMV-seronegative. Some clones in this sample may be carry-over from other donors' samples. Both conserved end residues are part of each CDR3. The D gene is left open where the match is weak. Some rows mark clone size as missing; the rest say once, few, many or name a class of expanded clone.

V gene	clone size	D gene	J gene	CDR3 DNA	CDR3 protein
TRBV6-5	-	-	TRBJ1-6	TGTGCCAGCAGCTCCACAGGTTCTCCCCTCCACTTT	CASSSTGSPLHF
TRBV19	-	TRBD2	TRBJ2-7	TGTGCCAGTAGTATACTAGCGGTGCCCTCCTACGAGCAGTACTTC	CASSILAVPSYEQYF
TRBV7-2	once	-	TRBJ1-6	TGTGCCAGCAGCTCCCACAGGGCCGGGGGTTCACCCCTCCACTTT	CASSSHRAGGSPLHF
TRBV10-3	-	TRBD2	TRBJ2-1	TGTGCCATCATGGGGACTAGCGGGAGCTCCTACAATGAGCAGTTCTTC	CAIMGTSGSSYNEQFF
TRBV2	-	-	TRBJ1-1	TGTGCCAGCGGCAAAGGGGCCGCAGGGCGTAGGGACACTGAAGCTTTCTTT	CASGKGAAGRRDTEAFF
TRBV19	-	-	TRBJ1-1	TGTGCCAGTAGTAAGGGAGGGGTATTTTCTGAAGCTTTCTTT	CASSKGGVFSEAFF
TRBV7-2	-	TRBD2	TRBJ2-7	TGTGCCAGCAGCACATACCCAGCGGGGATCTACGAGCAGTACTTC	CASSTYPAGIYEQYF
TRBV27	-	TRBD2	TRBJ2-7	TGTGCCAGCAGTCGAACCCCGCAGACTAGCGGGATCTACGAGCAGTACTTC	CASSRTPQTSGIYEQYF
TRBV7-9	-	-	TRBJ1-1	TGTGCCAGCAGCTCAAACGTCGGGGGAGAAGCTTTCTTT	CASSSNVGGEAFF
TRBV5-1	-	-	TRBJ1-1	TGCGCCAGCAGCTTTCTTATAAGGAAAACTGAAGCTTTCTTT	CASSFLIRKTEAFF
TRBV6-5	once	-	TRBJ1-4	TGTGCCAGCACCCCGACAGGAGCTAATGAAAAACTGTTTTTT	CASTPTGANEKLFF
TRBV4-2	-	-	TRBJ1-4	TGTGCCAGCAGCCAAGCCCAGGACTCAACTAATGAAAAACTGTTTTTT	CASSQAQDSTNEKLFF
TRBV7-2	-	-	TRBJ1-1	TGTGCCAGCAGCTTAGCGAGGGGGGGAACTGAAGCTTTCTTT	CASSLARGGTEAFF
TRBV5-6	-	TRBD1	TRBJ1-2	TGTGCCAGCATCCGCGGGACAGGGAGCGGCTACACCTTC	CASIRGTGSGYTF
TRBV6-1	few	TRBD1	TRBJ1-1	TGTGCCAGCAACCGGGACAGGGGCACTGAAGCTTTCTTT	CASNRDRGTEAFF
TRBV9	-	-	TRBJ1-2	TGTGCCAGCAGCCAGGGAGACAGGAGCTATGGCTACACCTTC	CASSQGDRSYGYTF
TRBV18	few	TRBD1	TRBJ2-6	TGTGCCAGCTCACCCCGGGACAGAGTCTCTGGGGCCAACGTCCTGACTTTC	CASSPRDRVSGANVLTF
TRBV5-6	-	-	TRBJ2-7	TGTGCCAGCAGCTTGGGACCCAGCTCCTACGAGCAGTACTTC	CASSLGPSSYEQYF
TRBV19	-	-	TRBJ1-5	TGTGCCAGTAGTATTTTGAGGACAGAGGCCCAGCATTTT	CASSILRTEAQHF